The clone carrying this T cell receptor (beta chain) came up a few times. Its antigen is as yet unknown. The record originates from a study of T-cell memory formation after mild COVID-19. Regarding the study as a whole: The authors did not confirm SARS-CoV-2 specificity of second-wave clones peaking day 37. Clones contracting day 15 to 85 were balanced CD4/CD8; later expanders leaned CD4+.

Germline assignment: CDR1 SGHDN and CDR2 FVKESK. The CDR3 contains 17 residues. The trim removed 4 bases at V and 0 bases at J, leaving 9 bases unmatched. TCRdb used MiXCR to reprocess the 5' RACE reads, holding one entry per CDR3 protein. The data show about 82,000 distinct CDR3 sequences, 9.5% to 15% seen once. This TCR was sampled from a man younger than 30 who had mild COVID-19 (a few samples of this study predate the infection). Cell type and time point are not known. Sequenced: PBMCs or a T cell subset sorted from them (not recorded which). The V and J genes are TRBV14 and TRBJ2-4; 7 bases fit TRBD2. The CDR3 sequence is CASSLSAGKLAKNIQYF. Written as DNA, the CDR3 is TGTGCCAGCAGCCTTTCAGCGGGGAAACTAGCCAAAAACATTCAGTACTTC.